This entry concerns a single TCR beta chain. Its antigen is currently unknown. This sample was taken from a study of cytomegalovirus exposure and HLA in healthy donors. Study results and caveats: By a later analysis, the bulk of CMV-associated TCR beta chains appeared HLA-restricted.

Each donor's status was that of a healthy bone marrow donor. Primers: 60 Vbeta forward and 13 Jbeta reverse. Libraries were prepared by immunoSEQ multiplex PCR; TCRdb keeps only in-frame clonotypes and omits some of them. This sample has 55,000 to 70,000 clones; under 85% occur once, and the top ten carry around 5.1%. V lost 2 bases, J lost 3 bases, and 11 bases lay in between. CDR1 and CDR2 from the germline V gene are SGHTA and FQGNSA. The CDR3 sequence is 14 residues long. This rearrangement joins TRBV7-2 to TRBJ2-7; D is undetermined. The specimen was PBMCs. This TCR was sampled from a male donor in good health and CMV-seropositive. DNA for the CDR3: TGTGCCAGCAGCTTAAGCGTCCAGAACTACGAGCAGTACTTC. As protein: CASSLSVQNYEQYF. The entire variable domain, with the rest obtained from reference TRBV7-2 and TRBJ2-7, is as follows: GAGVSQSPSNKVTEKGKDVELRCDPISGHTALYWYRQSLGQGLEFLIYFQGNSAPDKSGLPSDRFSAERTGGSVSTLTIQRTQQEDSAVYLCASSLSVQNYEQYFGPGTRLTVT.